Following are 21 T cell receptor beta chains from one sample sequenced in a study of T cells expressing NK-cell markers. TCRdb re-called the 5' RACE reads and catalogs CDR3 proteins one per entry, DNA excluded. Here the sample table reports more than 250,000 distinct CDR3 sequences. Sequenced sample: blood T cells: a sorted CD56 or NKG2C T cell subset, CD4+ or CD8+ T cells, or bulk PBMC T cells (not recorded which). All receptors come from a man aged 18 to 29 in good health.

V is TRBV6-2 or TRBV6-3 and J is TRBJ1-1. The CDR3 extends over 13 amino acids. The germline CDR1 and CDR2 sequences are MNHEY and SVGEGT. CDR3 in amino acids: CASKGGKNTEAFF.

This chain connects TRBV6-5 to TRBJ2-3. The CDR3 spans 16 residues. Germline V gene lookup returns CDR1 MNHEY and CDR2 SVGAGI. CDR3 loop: CASSYSSSTNTDTQYF.

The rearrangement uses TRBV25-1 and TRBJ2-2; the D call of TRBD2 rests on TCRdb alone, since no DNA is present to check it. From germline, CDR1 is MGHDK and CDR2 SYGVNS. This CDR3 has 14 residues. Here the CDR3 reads CASSPSLVTGELFF.

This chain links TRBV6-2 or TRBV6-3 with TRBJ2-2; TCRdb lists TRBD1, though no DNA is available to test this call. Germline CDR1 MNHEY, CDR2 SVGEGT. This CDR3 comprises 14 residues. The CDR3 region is CASSQQGYTGELFF.

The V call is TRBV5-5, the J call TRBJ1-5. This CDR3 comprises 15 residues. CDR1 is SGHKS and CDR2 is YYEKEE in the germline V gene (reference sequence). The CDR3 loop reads CASSLTASSGQPQHF.

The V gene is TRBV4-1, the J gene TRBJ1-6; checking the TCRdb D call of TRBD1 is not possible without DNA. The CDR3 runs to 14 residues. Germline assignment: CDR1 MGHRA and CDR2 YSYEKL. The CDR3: CASSQAGVGSPLHF.

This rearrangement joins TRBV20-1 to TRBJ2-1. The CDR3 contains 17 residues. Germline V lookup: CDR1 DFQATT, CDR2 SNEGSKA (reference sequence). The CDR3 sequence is CSARAPGEGSSYNEQFF.

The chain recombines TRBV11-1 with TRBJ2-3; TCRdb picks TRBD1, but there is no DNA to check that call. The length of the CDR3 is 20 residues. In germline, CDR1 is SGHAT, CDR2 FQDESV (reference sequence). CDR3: CASSPRGGVRSMLRTDTQYF.

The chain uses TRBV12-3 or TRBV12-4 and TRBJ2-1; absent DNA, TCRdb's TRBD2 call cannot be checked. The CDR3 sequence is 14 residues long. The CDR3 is CASSFRDYTNEQFF.

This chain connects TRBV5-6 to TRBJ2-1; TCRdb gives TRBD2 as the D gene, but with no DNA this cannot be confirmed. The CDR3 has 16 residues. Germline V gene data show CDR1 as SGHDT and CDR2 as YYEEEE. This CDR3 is CASSWVGTSGTNEQFF.

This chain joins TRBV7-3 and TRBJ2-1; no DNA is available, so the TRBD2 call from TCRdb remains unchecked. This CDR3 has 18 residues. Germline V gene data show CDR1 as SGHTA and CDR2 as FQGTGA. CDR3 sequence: CASSLKLPSGRSNNEQFF.

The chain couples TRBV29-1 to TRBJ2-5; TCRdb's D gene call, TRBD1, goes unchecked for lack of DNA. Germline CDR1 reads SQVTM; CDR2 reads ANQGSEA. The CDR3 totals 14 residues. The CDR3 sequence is CSAPGWTERETQYF.

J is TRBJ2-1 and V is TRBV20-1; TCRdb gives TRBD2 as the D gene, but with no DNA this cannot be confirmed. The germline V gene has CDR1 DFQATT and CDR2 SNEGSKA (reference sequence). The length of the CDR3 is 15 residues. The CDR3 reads CSLIAGGKTYNEQFF.

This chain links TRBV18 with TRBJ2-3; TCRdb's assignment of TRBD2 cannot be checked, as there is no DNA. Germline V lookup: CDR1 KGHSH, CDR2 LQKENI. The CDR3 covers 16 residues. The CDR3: CASSPLAGARTDTQYF.

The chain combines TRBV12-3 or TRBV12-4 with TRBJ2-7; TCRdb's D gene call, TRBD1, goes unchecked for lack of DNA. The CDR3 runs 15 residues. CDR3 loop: CASRQGQASSYEQYF.

CDR3 sequence reads: CSVGYAGRGFGELFF. The chain links TRBV29-1 to TRBJ2-2; TCRdb names TRBD1, which stays unverified in the absence of DNA. The length of the CDR3 is 15 residues. CDR1 is SQVTM, CDR2 ANQGSEA, per germline.

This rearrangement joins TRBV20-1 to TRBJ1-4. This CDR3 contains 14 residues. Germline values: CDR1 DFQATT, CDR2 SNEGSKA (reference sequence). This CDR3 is CSATFLATNEKLFF.

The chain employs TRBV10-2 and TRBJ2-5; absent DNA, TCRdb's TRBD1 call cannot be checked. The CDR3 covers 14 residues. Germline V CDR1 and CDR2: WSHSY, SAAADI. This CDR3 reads CASSVGQGWETQYF.

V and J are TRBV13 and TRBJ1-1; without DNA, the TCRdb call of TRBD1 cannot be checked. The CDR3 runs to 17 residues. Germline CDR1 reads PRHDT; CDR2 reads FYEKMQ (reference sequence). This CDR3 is CASSLAGQGVMNTEAFF. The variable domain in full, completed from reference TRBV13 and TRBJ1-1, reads AAGVIQSPRHLIKEKRETATLKCYPIPRHDTVYWYQQGPGQDPQFLISFYEKMQSDKGSIPDRFSAQQFSDYHSELNMSSLELGDSALYFCASSLAGQGVMNTEAFFGQGTRLTVV.

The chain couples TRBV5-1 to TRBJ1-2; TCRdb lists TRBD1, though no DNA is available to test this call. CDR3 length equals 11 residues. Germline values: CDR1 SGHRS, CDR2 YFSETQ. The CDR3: CASWDTPPYTF.

CDR3: CAISDWRVNTEAFF. V usage is TRBV10-3 and J usage is TRBJ1-1. CDR3 size: 14 residues. The germline V gene encodes CDR1 ENHRY and CDR2 SYGVKD.